This T cell receptor beta chain was sequenced during a study of identifying expanded T cells in peripheral blood. The CDR3 spans 22 residues. Trimming removed 4 bases from V and 6 bases from J; junction bases left unmatched: 25. Germline loops: CDR1 SGHRS, CDR2 YFSETQ. Produced via immunoSEQ multiplex PCR; TCRdb's table is partial and in-frame only. This repertoire shows some 100,000 clones, about 90% found once; its top ten account for 5.5% to 6.5%. The chain is built from TRBV5-1 and TRBJ2-2; 12 bases are a match to TRBD2. The sequenced sample was blood. The receptor was isolated from a person aged 18 to 75 in good health. The DNA of the CDR3 is TGCGCCAGCAGCGGCGAACTAGCGGGAGGTATTCCATATCTGTTCAATTCCGGGGAGCTGTTTTTT. Its protein is CASSGELAGGIPYLFNSGELFF.